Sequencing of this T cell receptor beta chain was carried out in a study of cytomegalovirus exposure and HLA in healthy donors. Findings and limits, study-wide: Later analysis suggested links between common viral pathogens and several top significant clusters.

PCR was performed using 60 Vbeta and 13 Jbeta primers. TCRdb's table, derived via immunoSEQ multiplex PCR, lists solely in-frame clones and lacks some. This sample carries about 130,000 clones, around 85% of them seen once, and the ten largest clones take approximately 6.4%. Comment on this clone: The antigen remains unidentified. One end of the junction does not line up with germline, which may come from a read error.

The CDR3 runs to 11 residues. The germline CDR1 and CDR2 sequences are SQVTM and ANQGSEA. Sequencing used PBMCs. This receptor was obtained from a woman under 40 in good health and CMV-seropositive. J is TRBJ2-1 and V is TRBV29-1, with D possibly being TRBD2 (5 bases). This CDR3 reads CSVPRGGLRVF. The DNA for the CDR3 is TGCAGCGTCCCGCGTGGCGGGTTGCGGGTCTTC.